The sequence of this T cell receptor beta chain was determined in a study of control samples from healthy donors and cancer patients. The CDR3 is 13 amino acids. Looked up from germline, CDR1 is KGHDR and CDR2 is SFDVKD. Trimming removed 4 bases from V and 4 bases from J, with 7 bases in between. Using immunoSEQ multiplex PCR, the repertoire was profiled, and TCRdb retains in-frame clones only, with some absent. The table records 90,000 to 110,000 clones, 90% of them present only once. V and J are TRBV24-1 and TRBJ2-1, with unresolved D. The TCR comes from a human donor in good health. The donor label of this sample is uncertain. Input material: blood. CDR3 coding DNA: TGTGCCACCAGTGACAGCACGTACAATGAGCAGTTCTTC. Its protein is CATSDSTYNEQFF.